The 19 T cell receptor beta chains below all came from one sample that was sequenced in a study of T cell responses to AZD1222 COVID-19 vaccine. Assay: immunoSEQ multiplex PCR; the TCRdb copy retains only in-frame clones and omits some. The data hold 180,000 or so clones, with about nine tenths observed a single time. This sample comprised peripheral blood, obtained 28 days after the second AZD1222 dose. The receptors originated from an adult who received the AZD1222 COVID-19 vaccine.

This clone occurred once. The CDR3 protein is CASSVGDSAGGEKLFF. CDR3 bases: TGTGCCAGCAGCGTAGGGGACAGTGCTGGCGGCGAAAAACTGTTTTTT. The gene calls are TRBV9 and TRBJ1-4; TRBD1 agrees at 7 bases. CDR1 and CDR2 from the germline V gene are SGDLS and YYNGEE. The ends lost 0 bases at V and 8 bases at J; junction bases unmatched: 10. The CDR3 is 16 residues long.

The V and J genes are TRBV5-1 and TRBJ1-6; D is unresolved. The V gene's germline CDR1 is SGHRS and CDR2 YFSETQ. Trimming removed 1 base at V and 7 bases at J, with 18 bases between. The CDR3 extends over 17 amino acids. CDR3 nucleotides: TGCGCCAGCAGCTTGTCCGTTAATGGCGGGCGGAATTCACCCCTCCACTTT. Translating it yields CASSLSVNGGRNSPLHF.

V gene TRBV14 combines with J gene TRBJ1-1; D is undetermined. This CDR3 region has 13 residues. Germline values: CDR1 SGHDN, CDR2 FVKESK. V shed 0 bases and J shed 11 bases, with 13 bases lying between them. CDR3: CASSQDLRVGAFF. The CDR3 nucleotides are TGTGCCAGCAGCCAAGATCTTAGGGTTGGGGCTTTCTTT.

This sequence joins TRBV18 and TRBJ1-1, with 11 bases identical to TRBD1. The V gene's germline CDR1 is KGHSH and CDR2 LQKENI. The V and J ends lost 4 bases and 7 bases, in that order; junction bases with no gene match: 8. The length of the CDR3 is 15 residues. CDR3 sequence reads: CASSQAGTGGDEAFF. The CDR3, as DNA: TGTGCCAGCTCACAGGCCGGGACAGGGGGAGATGAAGCTTTCTTT. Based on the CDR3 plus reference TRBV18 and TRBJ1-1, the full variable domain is NAGVMQNPRHLVRRRGQEARLRCSPMKGHSHVYWYRQLPEEGLKFMVYLQKENIIDESGMPKERFSAEFPKEGPSILRIQQVVRGDSAAYFCASSQAGTGGDEAFFGQGTRLTVV.

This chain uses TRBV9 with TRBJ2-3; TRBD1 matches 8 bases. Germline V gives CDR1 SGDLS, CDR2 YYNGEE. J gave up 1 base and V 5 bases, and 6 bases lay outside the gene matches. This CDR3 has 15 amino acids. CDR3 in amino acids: CASSADRGGTDTQYF. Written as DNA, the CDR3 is TGTGCCAGCAGTGCCGACAGGGGAGGCACAGATACGCAGTATTTT.

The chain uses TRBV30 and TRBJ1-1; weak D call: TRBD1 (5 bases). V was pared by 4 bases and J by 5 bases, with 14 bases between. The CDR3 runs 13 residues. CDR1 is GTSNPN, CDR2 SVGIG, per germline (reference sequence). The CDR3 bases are TGTGCCTGGATGGGGCGGTGGGGGACTGAAGCTTTCTTT. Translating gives CAWMGRWGTEAFF.

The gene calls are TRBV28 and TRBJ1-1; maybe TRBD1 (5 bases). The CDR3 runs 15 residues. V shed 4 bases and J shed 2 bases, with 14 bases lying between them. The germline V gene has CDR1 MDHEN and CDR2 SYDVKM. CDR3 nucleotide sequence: TGTGCCAGCAGTTCCGGACAACGACTAAACACTGAAGCTTTCTTT. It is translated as CASSSGQRLNTEAFF.

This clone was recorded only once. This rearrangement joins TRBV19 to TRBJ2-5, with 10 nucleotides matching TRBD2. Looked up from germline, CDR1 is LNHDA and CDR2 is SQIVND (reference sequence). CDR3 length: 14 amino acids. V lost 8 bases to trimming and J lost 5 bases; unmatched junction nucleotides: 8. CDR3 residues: CASRAGGPGETQYF. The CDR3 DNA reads TGTGCCAGTCGAGCGGGGGGGCCCGGGGAGACCCAGTACTTC.

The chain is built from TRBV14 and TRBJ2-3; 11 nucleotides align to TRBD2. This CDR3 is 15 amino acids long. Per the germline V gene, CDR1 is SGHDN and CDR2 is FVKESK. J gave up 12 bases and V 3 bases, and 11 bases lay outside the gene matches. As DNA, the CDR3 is TGTGCCAGCAGCCAGACTAGCGGGATTTCCCAAGGCCAGTATTTT. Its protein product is CASSQTSGISQGQYF.

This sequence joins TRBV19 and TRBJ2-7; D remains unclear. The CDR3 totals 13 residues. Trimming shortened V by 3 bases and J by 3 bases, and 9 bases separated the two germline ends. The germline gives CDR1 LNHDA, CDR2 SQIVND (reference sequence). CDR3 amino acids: CASSIYGNYEQYF. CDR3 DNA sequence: TGTGCCAGTAGTATTTACGGAAACTACGAGCAGTACTTC.

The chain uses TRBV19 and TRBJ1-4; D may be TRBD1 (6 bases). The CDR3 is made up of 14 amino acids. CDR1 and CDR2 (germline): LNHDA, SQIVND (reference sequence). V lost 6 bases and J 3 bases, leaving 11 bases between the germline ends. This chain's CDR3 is CASSHEGANEKLFF. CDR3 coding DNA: TGTGCCAGTAGCCATGAGGGGGCTAATGAAAAACTGTTTTTT.

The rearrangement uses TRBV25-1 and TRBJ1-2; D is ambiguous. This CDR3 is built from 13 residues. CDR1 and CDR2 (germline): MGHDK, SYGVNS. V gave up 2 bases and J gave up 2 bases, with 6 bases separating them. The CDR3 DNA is TGTGCCAGCAGTGAAGAAGGGAACTATGGCTACACCTTC. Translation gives CASSEEGNYGYTF.

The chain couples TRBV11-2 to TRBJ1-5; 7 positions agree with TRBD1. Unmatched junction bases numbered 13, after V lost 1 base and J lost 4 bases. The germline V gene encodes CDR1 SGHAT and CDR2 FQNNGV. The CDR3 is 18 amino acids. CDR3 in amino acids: CASSLGTYRQGGNQPQHF. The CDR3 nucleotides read TGTGCCAGCAGCTTAGGAACTTATAGACAGGGAGGTAATCAGCCCCAGCATTTT.

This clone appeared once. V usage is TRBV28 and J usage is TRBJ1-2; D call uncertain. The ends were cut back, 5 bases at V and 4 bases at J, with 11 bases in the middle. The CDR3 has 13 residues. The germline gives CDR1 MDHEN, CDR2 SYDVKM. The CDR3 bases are TGTGCCAGCAGTGGGAGCGACCGCTATGGCTACACCTTC. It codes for CASSGSDRYGYTF.

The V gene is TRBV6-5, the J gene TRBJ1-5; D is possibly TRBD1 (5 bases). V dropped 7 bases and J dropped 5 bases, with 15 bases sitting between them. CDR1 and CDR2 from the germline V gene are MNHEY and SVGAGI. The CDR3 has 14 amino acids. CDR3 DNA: TGTGCCAGCATTCTTCAGGGAGGCGATCAGCCCCAGCATTTT. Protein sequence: CASILQGGDQPQHF.

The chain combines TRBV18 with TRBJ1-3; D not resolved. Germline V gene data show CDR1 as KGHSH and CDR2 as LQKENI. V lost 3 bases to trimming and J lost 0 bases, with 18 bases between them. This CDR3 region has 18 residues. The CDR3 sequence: CASSPAGFGPNSGNTIYF. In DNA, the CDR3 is TGTGCCAGCTCACCGGCGGGGTTCGGGCCCAACTCTGGAAACACCATATATTTT. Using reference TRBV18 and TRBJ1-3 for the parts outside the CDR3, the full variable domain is NAGVMQNPRHLVRRRGQEARLRCSPMKGHSHVYWYRQLPEEGLKFMVYLQKENIIDESGMPKERFSAEFPKEGPSILRIQQVVRGDSAAYFCASSPAGFGPNSGNTIYFGEGSWLTVV.

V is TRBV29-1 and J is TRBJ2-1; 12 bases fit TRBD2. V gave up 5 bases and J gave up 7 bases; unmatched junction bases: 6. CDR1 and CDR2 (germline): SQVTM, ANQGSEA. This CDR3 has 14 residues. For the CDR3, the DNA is TGCAGCGTTCTAGCGGGAGGGCCCATTAATGAGCAGTTCTTC. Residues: CSVLAGGPINEQFF.

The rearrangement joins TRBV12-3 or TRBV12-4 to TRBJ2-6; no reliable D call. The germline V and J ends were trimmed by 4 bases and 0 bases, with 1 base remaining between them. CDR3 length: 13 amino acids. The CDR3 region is CASSYSGANVLTF. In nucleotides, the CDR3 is TGTGCCAGCAGTTACTCTGGGGCCAACGTCCTGACTTTC.

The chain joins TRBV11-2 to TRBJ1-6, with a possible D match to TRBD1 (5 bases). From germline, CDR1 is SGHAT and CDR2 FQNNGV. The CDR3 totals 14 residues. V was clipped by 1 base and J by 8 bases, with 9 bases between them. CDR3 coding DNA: TGTGCCAGCAGCTTAGCTGGGACCGATTCACCCCTCCACTTT. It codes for CASSLAGTDSPLHF.